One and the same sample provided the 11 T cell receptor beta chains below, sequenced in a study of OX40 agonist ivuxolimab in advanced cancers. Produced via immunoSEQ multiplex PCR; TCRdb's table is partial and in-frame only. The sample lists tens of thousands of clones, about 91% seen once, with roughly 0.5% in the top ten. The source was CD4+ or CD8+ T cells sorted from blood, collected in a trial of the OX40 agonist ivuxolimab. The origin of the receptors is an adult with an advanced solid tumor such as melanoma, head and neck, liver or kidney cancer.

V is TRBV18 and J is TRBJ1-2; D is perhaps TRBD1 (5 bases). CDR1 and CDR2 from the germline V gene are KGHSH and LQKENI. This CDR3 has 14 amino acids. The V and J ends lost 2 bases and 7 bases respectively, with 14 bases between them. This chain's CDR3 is CASSPVQGHSGYTF. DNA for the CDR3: TGTGCCAGCTCACCAGTCCAGGGCCATAGTGGCTACACCTTC. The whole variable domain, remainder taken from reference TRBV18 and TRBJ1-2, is NAGVMQNPRHLVRRRGQEARLRCSPMKGHSHVYWYRQLPEEGLKFMVYLQKENIIDESGMPKERFSAEFPKEGPSILRIQQVVRGDSAAYFCASSPVQGHSGYTFGSGTRLTVV.

The CDR3: CAWSMPPGELFF. In DNA form, the CDR3 reads TGTGCCTGGAGTATGCCCCCAGGAGAGCTGTTTTTT. The J gene is TRBJ2-2, the V gene TRBV30, with no clear D. V gave up 2 bases and J gave up 11 bases, with 12 bases separating them. This CDR3 is 12 amino acids long. Germline V gene data show CDR1 as GTSNPN and CDR2 as SVGIG (reference sequence). Together with reference TRBV30 and TRBJ2-2, the CDR3 gives the full variable domain: SQTIHQWPATLVQPVGSPLSLECTVEGTSNPNLYWYRQAAGRGLQLLFYSVGIGQISSEVPQNLSASRPQDRQFILSSKKLLLSDSGFYLCAWSMPPGELFFGEGSRLTVL.

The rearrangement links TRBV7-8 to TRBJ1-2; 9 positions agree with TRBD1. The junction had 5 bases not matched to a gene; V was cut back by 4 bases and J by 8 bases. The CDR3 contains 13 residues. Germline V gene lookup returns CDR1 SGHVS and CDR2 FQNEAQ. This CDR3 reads CASSWGQGYGYTF. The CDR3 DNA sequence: TGTGCCAGCAGCTGGGGACAGGGATACGGCTACACCTTC.

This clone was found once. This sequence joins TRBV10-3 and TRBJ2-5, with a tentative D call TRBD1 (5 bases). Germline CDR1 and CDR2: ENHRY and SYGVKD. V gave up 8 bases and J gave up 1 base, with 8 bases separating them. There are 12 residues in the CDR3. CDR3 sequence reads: CAISTAQETQYF. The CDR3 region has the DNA TGTGCCATCTCGACAGCCCAAGAGACCCAGTACTTC.

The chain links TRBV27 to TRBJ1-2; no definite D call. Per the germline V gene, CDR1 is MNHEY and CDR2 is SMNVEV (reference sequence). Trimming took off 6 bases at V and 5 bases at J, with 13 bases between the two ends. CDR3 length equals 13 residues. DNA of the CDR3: TGTGCCAGCAGCCCGGACGGCCTTTATGGCTACACCTTC. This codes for CASSPDGLYGYTF.

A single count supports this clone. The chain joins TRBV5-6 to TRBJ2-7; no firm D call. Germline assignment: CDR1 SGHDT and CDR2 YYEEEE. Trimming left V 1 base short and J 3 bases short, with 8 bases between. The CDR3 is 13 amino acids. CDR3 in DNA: TGTGCCAGCAGCTTGTACGCTTTCTACGAGCAGTACTTC. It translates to CASSLYAFYEQYF.

CDR3 residues: CASSEVGWGNSNQPQHF. CDR3 coding DNA: TGTGCCAGCAGTGAAGTCGGGTGGGGTAATAGCAATCAGCCCCAGCATTTT. The chain couples TRBV6-1 to TRBJ1-5; no clear D. CDR1 and CDR2 (germline): MNHNS, SASEGT. CDR3 size: 17 residues. V was cut by 1 base and J by 0 bases, with 13 bases left in between.

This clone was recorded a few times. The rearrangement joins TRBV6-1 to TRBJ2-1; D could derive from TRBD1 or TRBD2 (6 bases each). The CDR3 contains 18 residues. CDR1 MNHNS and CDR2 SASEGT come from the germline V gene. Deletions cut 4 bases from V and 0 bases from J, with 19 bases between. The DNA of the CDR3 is TGTGCCAGCAGTGGGCAGATTTTAGGGGGGTACTCCTACAATGAGCAGTTCTTC. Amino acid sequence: CASSGQILGGYSYNEQFF.

The CDR3 DNA follows: TGTGCCAGCAGCTTAGGCGAACAAGGAACGCAGTATTTT. The encoded protein is CASSLGEQGTQYF. The chain recombines TRBV13 with TRBJ2-3; D is unresolved. V dropped 0 bases and J dropped 9 bases, with 10 bases sitting between them. The CDR3 runs 13 residues. Germline assignment: CDR1 PRHDT and CDR2 FYEKMQ (reference sequence). Complete variable domain (other parts from reference TRBV13 and TRBJ2-3): AAGVIQSPRHLIKEKRETATLKCYPIPRHDTVYWYQQGPGQDPQFLISFYEKMQSDKGSIPDRFSAQQFSDYHSELNMSSLELGDSALYFCASSLGEQGTQYFGPGTRLTVL.

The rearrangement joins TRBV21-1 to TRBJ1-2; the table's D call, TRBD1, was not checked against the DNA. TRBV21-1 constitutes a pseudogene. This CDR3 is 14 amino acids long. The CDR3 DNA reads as TGTGCCAGCCCCACCGACAGAAAAGCCTATGGCTACACCTTC. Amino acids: CASPTDRKAYGYTF.

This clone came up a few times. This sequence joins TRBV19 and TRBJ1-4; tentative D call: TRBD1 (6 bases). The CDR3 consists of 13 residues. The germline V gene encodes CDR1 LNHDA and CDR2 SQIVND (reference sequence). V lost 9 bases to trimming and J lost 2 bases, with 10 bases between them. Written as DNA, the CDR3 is TGTGCCAGCAAAGGGGGTACTAATGAAAAACTGTTTTTT. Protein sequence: CASKGGTNEKLFF.